One sample yielded the 5 T cell receptor beta chains listed below, sequenced in a study of T cell therapy after organ transplantation (dated by TCRdb to 2018 to 2020). No antigen has been assigned to these receptors. The sample's time point, from its label and the paper: 20-29 weeks after completion of therapy. Libraries were made using the immunoSEQ multiplex PCR assay. What TCRdb holds here is the immuneACCESS table cut down to in-frame rearrangements. Part of the clones is not present; checked against another copy, under half of the missing clones reflect an unresolved V gene, and the others are unexplained. The sample has about 20,000 clones on record, 80% to 85% of them singletons. About 35% of the sample comes from the top ten. The sample here was CD8+ T cells from blood, taken after autologous CMV-specific T cell therapy. These receptors all stem from a human patient who had received a solid organ transplant and had CMV disease. After a transplant, some T cells may be of graft donor origin.

J is TRBJ2-7 and V is TRBV11-2; D possibly corresponds to TRBD1 (5 bases). This CDR3 is 13 amino acids long. Germline CDR1 and CDR2: SGHAT and FQNNGV. Trimming shortened V by 1 base and J by 2 bases, and 6 bases separated the two germline ends. CDR3 in amino acids: CASSLGGPYEQYF. The CDR3 bases are TGTGCCAGCAGCTTAGGGGGCCCCTACGAGCAGTACTTC.

This clone was counted a single time. V is TRBV11-2 and J is TRBJ2-7; TRBD1 matches 9 bases. The germline CDR1 and CDR2 sequences are SGHAT and FQNNGV. This CDR3 spans 14 amino acids. V shed 1 base, J shed 4 bases, and the junction held 2 bases outside the gene matches. The CDR3 is CASSLVQGAYEQYF. CDR3 nucleotide sequence: TGTGCCAGCAGCTTAGTACAGGGGGCGTACGAGCAGTACTTC.

The chain is built from TRBV28 and TRBJ1-1, with TRBD1 identical over 7 bases. CDR3 size: 15 residues. Germline loops: CDR1 MDHEN, CDR2 SYDVKM. V lost 6 bases and J lost 5; bases outside the gene matches: 12. CDR3 bases: TGTGCCAGCAGGGCGGCCGACAGGGAGGTAACTGAAGCTTTCTTT. Its protein product is CASRAADREVTEAFF.

The chain links TRBV5-4 to TRBJ1-2, with TRBD1 matching over 7 bases. The germline gives CDR1 SGHNT, CDR2 YYREEE (reference sequence). This CDR3 is 18 amino acids long. Unmatched junction bases numbered 20, after V lost 3 bases and J lost 6 bases. The CDR3: CASSSLPRTGPEKDGYTF. CDR3 nucleotide sequence: TGTGCCAGCAGCTCACTACCTCGGACAGGCCCTGAAAAGGATGGCTACACCTTC.

This clone was observed a few times. The chain recombines TRBV13 with TRBJ2-7; a weak D match, TRBD2 (6 bases). The CDR3 has 12 residues. Germline CDR1 and CDR2: PRHDT and FYEKMQ (reference sequence). V shed 5 bases and J shed 3 bases, with 8 bases lying between them. The CDR3 region is CASSPGDYEQYF. In DNA form, the CDR3 reads TGTGCCAGCAGCCCGGGGGACTACGAGCAGTACTTC. Full variable domain (rest looked up from reference TRBV13 and TRBJ2-7): AAGVIQSPRHLIKEKRETATLKCYPIPRHDTVYWYQQGPGQDPQFLISFYEKMQSDKGSIPDRFSAQQFSDYHSELNMSSLELGDSALYFCASSPGDYEQYFGPGTRLTVT.